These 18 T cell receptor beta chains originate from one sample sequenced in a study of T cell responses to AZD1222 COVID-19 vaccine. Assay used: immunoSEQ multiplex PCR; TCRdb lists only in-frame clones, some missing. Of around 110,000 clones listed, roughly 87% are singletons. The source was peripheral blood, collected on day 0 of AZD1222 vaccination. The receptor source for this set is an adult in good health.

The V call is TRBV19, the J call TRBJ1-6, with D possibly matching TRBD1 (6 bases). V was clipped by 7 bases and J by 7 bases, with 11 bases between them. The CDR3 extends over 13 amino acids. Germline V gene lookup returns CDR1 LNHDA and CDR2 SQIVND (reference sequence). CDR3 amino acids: CASKRQANSPLHF. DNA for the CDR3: TGTGCCAGTAAACGACAGGCGAATTCACCCCTCCACTTT.

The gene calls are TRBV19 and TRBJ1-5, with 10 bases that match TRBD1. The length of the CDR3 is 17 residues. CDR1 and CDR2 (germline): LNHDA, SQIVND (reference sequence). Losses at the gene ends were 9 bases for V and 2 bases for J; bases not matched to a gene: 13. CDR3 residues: CASAFGTGEFGNQPQHF. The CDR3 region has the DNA TGTGCCAGCGCTTTCGGGACAGGGGAGTTTGGCAATCAGCCCCAGCATTTT.

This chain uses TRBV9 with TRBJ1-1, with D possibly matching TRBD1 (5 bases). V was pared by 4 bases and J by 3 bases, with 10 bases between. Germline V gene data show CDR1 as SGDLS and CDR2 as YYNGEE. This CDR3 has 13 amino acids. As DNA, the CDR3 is TGTGCCAGCAGCCTGGGACGTTACACTGAAGCTTTCTTT. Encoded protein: CASSLGRYTEAFF.

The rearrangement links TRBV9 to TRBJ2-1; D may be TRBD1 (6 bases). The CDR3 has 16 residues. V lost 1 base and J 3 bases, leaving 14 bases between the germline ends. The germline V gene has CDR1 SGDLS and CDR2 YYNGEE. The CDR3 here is CASSVYESRGYNEQFF. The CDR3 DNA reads TGTGCCAGCAGCGTATATGAGTCCAGGGGCTACAATGAGCAGTTCTTC.

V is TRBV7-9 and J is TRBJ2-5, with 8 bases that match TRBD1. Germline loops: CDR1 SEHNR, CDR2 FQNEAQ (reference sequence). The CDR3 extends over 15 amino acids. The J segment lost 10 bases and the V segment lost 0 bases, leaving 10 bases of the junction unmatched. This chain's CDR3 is CASSLASGQDEDQYF. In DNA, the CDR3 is TGTGCCAGCAGCTTAGCGTCGGGACAGGACGAAGACCAGTACTTC.

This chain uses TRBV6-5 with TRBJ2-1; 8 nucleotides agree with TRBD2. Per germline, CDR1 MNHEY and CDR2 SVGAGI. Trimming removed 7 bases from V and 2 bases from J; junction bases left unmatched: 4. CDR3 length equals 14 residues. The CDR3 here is CASKDGGAYNEQFF. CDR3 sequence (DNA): TGTGCCAGCAAGGACGGGGGGGCCTACAATGAGCAGTTCTTC.

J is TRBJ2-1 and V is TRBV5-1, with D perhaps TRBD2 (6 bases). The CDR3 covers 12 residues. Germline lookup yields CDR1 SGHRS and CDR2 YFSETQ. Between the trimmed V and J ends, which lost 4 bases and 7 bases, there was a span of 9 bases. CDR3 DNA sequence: TGCGCCAGCAGCCCGGGGGTTAATGAGCAGTTCTTC. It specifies CASSPGVNEQFF.

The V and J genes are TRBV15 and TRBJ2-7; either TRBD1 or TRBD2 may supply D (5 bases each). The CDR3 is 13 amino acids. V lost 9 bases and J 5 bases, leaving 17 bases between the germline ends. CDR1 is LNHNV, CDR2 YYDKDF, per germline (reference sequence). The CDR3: CATPWSGAHEQYF. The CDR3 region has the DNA TGTGCCACTCCTTGGTCCGGGGCCCACGAGCAGTACTTC.

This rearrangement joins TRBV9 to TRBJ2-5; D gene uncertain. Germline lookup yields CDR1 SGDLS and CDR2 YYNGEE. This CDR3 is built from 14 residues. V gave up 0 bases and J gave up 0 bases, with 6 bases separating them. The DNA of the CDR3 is TGTGCCAGCAGCGTAGCGGGCAACCAAGAGACCCAGTACTTC. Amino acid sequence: CASSVAGNQETQYF.

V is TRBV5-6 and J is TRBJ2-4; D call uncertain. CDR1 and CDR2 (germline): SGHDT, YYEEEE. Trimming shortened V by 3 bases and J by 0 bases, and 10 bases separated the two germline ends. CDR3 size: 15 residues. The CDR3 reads CASSSAVLAKNIQYF. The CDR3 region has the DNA TGTGCCAGCAGCTCTGCAGTCCTAGCCAAAAACATTCAGTACTTC.

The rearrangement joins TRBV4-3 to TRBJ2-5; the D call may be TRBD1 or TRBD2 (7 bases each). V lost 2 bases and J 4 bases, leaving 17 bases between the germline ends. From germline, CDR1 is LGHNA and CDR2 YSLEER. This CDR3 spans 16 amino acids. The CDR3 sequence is CASSQRQGGSGETQYF. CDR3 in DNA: TGCGCCAGCAGCCAACGACAGGGAGGGTCCGGAGAGACCCAGTACTTC.

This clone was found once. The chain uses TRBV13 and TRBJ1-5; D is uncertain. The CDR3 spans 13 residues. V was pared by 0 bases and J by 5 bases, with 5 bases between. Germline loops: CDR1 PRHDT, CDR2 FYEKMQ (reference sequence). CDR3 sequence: CASSLGTDQPQHF. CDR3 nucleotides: TGTGCCAGCAGCTTAGGGACCGATCAGCCCCAGCATTTT.

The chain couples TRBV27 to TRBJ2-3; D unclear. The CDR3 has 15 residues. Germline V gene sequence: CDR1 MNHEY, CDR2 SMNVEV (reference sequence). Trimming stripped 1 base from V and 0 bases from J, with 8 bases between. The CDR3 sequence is CASSLWPPSTDTQYF. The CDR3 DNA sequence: TGTGCCAGCAGTTTATGGCCTCCTAGCACAGATACGCAGTATTTT.

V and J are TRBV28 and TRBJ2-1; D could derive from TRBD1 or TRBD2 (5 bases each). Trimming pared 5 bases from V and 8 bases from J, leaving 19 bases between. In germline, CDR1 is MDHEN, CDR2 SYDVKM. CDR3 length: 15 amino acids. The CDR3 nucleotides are TGTGCCAGCAGTGGGACCTTCGGATATGGGGATGAGCAGTTCTTC. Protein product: CASSGTFGYGDEQFF.

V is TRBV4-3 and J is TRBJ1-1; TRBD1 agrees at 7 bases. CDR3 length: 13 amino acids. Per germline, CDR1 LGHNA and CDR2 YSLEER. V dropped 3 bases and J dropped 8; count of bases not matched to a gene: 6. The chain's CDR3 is CASSHGTAEEAFF. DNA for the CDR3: TGCGCCAGCAGCCACGGGACAGCAGAGGAAGCTTTCTTT.

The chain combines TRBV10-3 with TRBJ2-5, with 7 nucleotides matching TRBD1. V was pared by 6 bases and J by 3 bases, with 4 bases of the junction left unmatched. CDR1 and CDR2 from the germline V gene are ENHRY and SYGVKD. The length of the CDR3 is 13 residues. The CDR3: CAIRGQREETQYF. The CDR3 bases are TGTGCCATCAGGGGACAGAGAGAAGAGACCCAGTACTTC.

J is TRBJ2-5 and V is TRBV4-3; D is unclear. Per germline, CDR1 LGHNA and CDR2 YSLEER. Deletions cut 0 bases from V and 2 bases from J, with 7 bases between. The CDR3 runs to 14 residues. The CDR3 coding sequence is TGCGCCAGCAGCCAAGAAACTGTACAAGAGACCCAGTACTTC. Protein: CASSQETVQETQYF.

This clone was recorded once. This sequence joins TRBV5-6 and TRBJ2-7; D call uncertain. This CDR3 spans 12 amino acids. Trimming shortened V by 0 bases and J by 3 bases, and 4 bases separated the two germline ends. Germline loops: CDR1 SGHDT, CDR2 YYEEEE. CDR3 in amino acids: CASSLGDYEQYF. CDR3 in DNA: TGTGCCAGCAGCTTGGGGGACTACGAGCAGTACTTC. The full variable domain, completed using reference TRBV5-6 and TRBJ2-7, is DAGVTQSPTHLIKTRGQQVTLRCSPKSGHDTVSWYQQALGQGPQFIFQYYEEEERQRGNFPDRFSGHQFPNYSSELNVNALLLGDSALYLCASSLGDYEQYFGPGTRLTVT.